These T cell receptor beta chains were read from a single sample in a study of type 1 and type 2 diabetes patients. One entry per CDR3 protein, called by TCRdb with MiXCR from the multiplex PCR reads. Here the sample spans under 300,000 distinct CDR3 sequences, roughly 48% being singletons. Sequences were obtained from peripheral blood mononuclear cells (PBMCs). The receptors stem from a man between 18 and 29 years old with type 2 diabetes. Each CDR3 is given with its conserved first and last residue. The D gene is left open where the match is weak. Only some rows state a clone size, as once, few, many or a class for expanded clones.

TRBJ2-7 - few TRBV29-1 CSVTVTGYEQYF TGCAGCGTGACCGTTACAGGCTACGAGCAGTACTTC
TRBJ1-1 - few TRBV5-8 CASSLGGMVDEAFF TGTGCCAGCAGCTTAGGGGGTATGGTAGATGAAGCTTTCTTT
TRBJ2-1 - - TRBV4-2 CASSQPTGSSYNEQFF TGTGCCAGCAGCCAACCTACTGGGAGCTCCTACAATGAGCAGTTCTTC
TRBJ2-1 TRBD2 - TRBV10-3 CAISESGSASYEQFF TGTGCCATCAGCGAAAGCGGGAGTGCATCCTACGAGCAGTTCTTC
TRBJ2-3 TRBD2 - TRBV9 CASSVVAGGTDTQYF TGTGCCAGCAGCGTAGTAGCGGGAGGCACAGATACGCAGTATTTT
TRBJ1-2 - few TRBV2 CASINIEGNYGYTF TGTGCCAGCATCAACATCGAGGGCAACTATGGCTACACCTTC
TRBJ1-2 TRBD1 - TRBV7-9 CASRSDRDAGYTF TGTGCCAGCAGATCGGACAGGGACGCTGGCTACACCTTC
TRBJ1-4 TRBD1 few TRBV19 CASNDREGEKLFF TGTGCCAGTAACGACAGGGAAGGGGAAAAACTGTTTTTT
TRBJ2-7 - few TRBV27 CASSFGSNYEQYF TGTGCCAGCAGTTTCGGCAGTAACTACGAGCAGTACTTC
TRBJ1-5 TRBD1 - TRBV2 CASSNQDRVGGQPQHF TGTGCCAGCAGTAACCAGGACAGGGTTGGAGGACAGCCCCAGCATTTT
TRBJ1-5 - - TRBV10-1 CASKEKFDSGIGNQPQHF TGCGCCAGCAAGGAAAAGTTCGACAGCGGTATAGGCAATCAGCCCCAGCATTTT
TRBJ2-1 - few TRBV27 CASSVGGSYNEQFF TGTGCCAGCAGTGTTGGCGGCAGCTACAATGAGCAGTTCTTC
TRBJ1-2 - - TRBV30 CAWSVGAGRFVNGYTF TGTGCCTGGAGTGTAGGGGCAGGGAGGTTTGTAAATGGCTACACCTTC
TRBJ2-3 - - TRBV15 CATSLTREATDTQYF TGTGCCACCAGCTTAACTAGGGAGGCAACAGATACGCAGTATTTT
TRBJ2-1 - few TRBV4-2 CASSQDGNSYNEQFF TGTGCCAGCAGCCAAGACGGTAACTCCTACAATGAGCAGTTCTTC
TRBJ1-2 TRBD1 - TRBV10-1 CASSEPGDSNYGYTF TGCGCCAGCAGTGAACCTGGGGACAGTAACTATGGCTACACCTTC
TRBJ1-6 - - TRBV20-1 CSARRDYNSPLHF TGCAGTGCTAGAAGGGATTATAATTCACCCCTCCACTTT
TRBJ1-2 - - TRBV20-1 CSAREGANGYTF TGCAGTGCTAGAGAGGGGGCAAATGGCTACACCTTC
TRBJ2-7 - few TRBV13 CASSLGGVSEQYF TGTGCCAGCAGCTTAGGCGGGGTCAGCGAGCAGTACTTC
TRBJ2-3 - - TRBV20-1 CSASTLVRPDMQYF TGCAGTGCTAGCACACTAGTGAGGCCAGATATGCAGTATTTT
TRBJ2-2 TRBD2 few TRBV7-3 CASSLTSSGSPGELFF TGTGCCAGCAGCTTAACATCTAGCGGGAGCCCCGGGGAGCTGTTTTTT
TRBJ2-2 TRBD1 few TRBV5-1 CASNQGDVGELFF TGCGCCAGTAATCAGGGGGACGTCGGGGAGCTGTTTTTT
TRBJ2-7 TRBD1 - TRBV12-3/TRBV12-4 CASSQQGFGEQYF TGTGCCAGCAGCCAACAGGGGTTCGGCGAGCAGTACTTC
TRBJ1-1 TRBD1 - TRBV30 CAWLRQGHGGTEAFF TGTGCCTGGCTAAGACAGGGGCACGGAGGCACTGAAGCTTTCTTT
TRBJ1-4 TRBD1 - TRBV5-1 CASSSEKQGRVTNEKLFF TGCGCCAGCAGCTCGGAAAAACAGGGGAGGGTAACTAATGAAAAACTGTTTTTT
TRBJ1-2 - few TRBV29-1 CSVEFGSYGYTF TGCAGCGTTGAATTTGGGTCATATGGCTACACCTTC
TRBJ2-7 - - TRBV6-1 CASSPFYQAYEQYF TGTGCCAGCAGCCCATTTTACCAGGCCTACGAGCAGTACTTC
TRBJ1-1 - few TRBV7-2 CASRHPQATEAFF TGTGCCAGCAGGCACCCCCAGGCTACTGAAGCTTTCTTT
TRBJ2-2 - - TRBV12-3/TRBV12-4 CASSPMQQGELFF TGTGCCAGCAGTCCCATGCAGCAGGGGGAGCTGTTTTTT
TRBJ1-3 TRBD1 - TRBV7-6 CASRSRRDSGNTIYF TGTGCCAGCAGGTCTCGGCGGGACAGTGGAAACACCATATATTTT
TRBJ2-1 TRBD2 few TRBV28 CASSLSGDRNEQFF TGTGCCAGCAGTTTAAGCGGGGATCGGAATGAGCAGTTCTTC
TRBJ2-7 - - TRBV5-1 CASSPLEGSGEQYF TGCGCCAGCAGCCCCCTGGAGGGTTCGGGCGAGCAGTACTTC
TRBJ1-1 - many TRBV30 CAWTLSSWDEAFF TGTGCCTGGACCCTGAGCTCCTGGGATGAAGCTTTCTTT
TRBJ2-3 TRBD2 - TRBV29-1 CSVETSGGYQDTQYF TGCAGCGTTGAGACTAGCGGGGGCTATCAAGATACGCAGTATTTT
TRBJ2-7 - many TRBV6-9 CASSWDTSYEQYF TGTGCCAGCAGTTGGGACACCTCCTACGAGCAGTACTTC
TRBJ1-5 TRBD1 few TRBV2 CASSGTVEFYSNQPQHF TGTGCCAGCAGCGGGACAGTCGAATTCTATAGCAATCAGCCCCAGCATTTT
TRBJ2-3 TRBD2 few TRBV7-3 CASSLLAGGLTDTQYF TGTGCCAGCAGCTTACTAGCGGGGGGACTCACAGATACGCAGTATTTT
TRBJ2-1 - - TRBV6-2/TRBV6-3 CASSPDRGLYNEQFF TGTGCCAGCAGCCCCGACAGGGGACTATACAATGAGCAGTTCTTC
TRBJ2-7 - - TRBV20-1 CSAREGVTVYEQYF TGCAGTGCTAGGGAGGGGGTAACAGTCTACGAGCAGTACTTC
TRBJ1-1 TRBD1 - TRBV7-9 CASSFTGEGYTEAFF TGTGCCAGCAGCTTCACAGGGGAGGGGTACACTGAAGCTTTCTTT
TRBJ1-2 - - TRBV6-6 CASSPRETNYGYTF TGTGCCAGCAGTCCCAGGGAAACTAACTATGGCTACACCTTC
TRBJ2-7 TRBD1 once TRBV28 CASGTRDRVGYEQYF TGTGCCAGCGGAACCCGGGACAGGGTTGGGTACGAGCAGTACTTC